The rows below give T cell receptor beta chains drawn from one sample of a study of cytomegalovirus exposure and HLA in healthy donors. The table came from immunoSEQ multiplex PCR; TCRdb's copy has only in-frame clones and leaves some out. The table shows 150,000 to 200,000 clones, with around four fifths occurring only once. The sequencing input was PBMCs. Receptors were obtained from a man aged 35 to 55 in good health and CMV-seropositive. Each CDR3 is given with its conserved first and last residue. Fields, in order: clone size, J gene, D gene, CDR3 length, V gene, CDR3 DNA, CDR3 protein. D genes are given only for firm matches. Some rows mark clone size as missing; the rest say once, few, many or name a class of expanded clone.

clone size: -
J gene: TRBJ1-5
D gene: TRBD1
CDR3 length: 15
V gene: TRBV28
CDR3 DNA: TGTGCCAGCAGTCTACCCGGACAGGGAAATCAGCCCCAGCATTTT
CDR3 protein: CASSLPGQGNQPQHF

clone size: -
J gene: TRBJ2-5
D gene: -
CDR3 length: 14
V gene: TRBV6-5
CDR3 DNA: TGTGCCAGCAGTTACTCTCAGGGGAGAGAGACCCAGTACTTC
CDR3 protein: CASSYSQGRETQYF

clone size: -
J gene: TRBJ1-2
D gene: TRBD1
CDR3 length: 17
V gene: TRBV12-5
CDR3 DNA: TGTGCTAGTGGTTTGGAACAGGGGGCTGGACCGATCAATGGCTACACCTTC
CDR3 protein: CASGLEQGAGPINGYTF

clone size: -
J gene: TRBJ2-1
D gene: TRBD2
CDR3 length: 16
V gene: TRBV15
CDR3 DNA: TGTGCCACCAGCAGGGAAATTTCTAGCGGAAGGAATGAGCAGTTCTTC
CDR3 protein: CATSREISSGRNEQFF

clone size: -
J gene: TRBJ2-4
D gene: TRBD1
CDR3 length: 15
V gene: TRBV10-3
CDR3 DNA: TGTGCCATCAGTGAGTTCGGACAGGGGGGGAACATTCAGTACTTC
CDR3 protein: CAISEFGQGGNIQYF

clone size: -
J gene: TRBJ1-1
D gene: -
CDR3 length: 14
V gene: TRBV2
CDR3 DNA: TGTGCCAGCAGAAGGACAGCAGATAACACTGAAGCTTTCTTT
CDR3 protein: CASRRTADNTEAFF

clone size: -
J gene: TRBJ2-1
D gene: TRBD2
CDR3 length: 15
V gene: TRBV7-3
CDR3 DNA: TGTGCCAGCAGCTTCCTCGGGAGCGGGAGCAATGAGCAGTTCTTC
CDR3 protein: CASSFLGSGSNEQFF

clone size: -
J gene: TRBJ2-2
D gene: -
CDR3 length: 15
V gene: TRBV2
CDR3 DNA: TGTGCCAGCAGTGATTATTGGGCGTCCTCCGGGGAGCTGTTTTTT
CDR3 protein: CASSDYWASSGELFF

clone size: -
J gene: TRBJ1-2
D gene: -
CDR3 length: 13
V gene: TRBV14
CDR3 DNA: TGTGCCAGCAGCCTGGGGCTGATCTATGGCTACACCTTC
CDR3 protein: CASSLGLIYGYTF

clone size: few
J gene: TRBJ1-1
D gene: -
CDR3 length: 15
V gene: TRBV23-1
CDR3 DNA: TGCGCCAGCACCCCAAGGGGGGGGAGGAACACTGAAGCTTTCTTT
CDR3 protein: CASTPRGGRNTEAFF

clone size: -
J gene: TRBJ1-1
D gene: TRBD1
CDR3 length: 15
V gene: TRBV6-1
CDR3 DNA: TGTGCCAGCAGCGAACCCCCGGACAGGGTCACTGAAGCTTTCTTT
CDR3 protein: CASSEPPDRVTEAFF

clone size: -
J gene: TRBJ2-7
D gene: -
CDR3 length: 15
V gene: TRBV5-1
CDR3 DNA: TGCGCCAGCAGCTTGGGGCCCGGGATAACCTACGAGCAGTACTTC
CDR3 protein: CASSLGPGITYEQYF

clone size: -
J gene: TRBJ1-4
D gene: TRBD1
CDR3 length: 16
V gene: TRBV5-1
CDR3 DNA: TGCGCCAGCAGCTTGGTAGGGACAGGTAGTAATGAAAAACTGTTTTTT
CDR3 protein: CASSLVGTGSNEKLFF

clone size: -
J gene: TRBJ2-7
D gene: TRBD2
CDR3 length: 15
V gene: TRBV7-2
CDR3 DNA: TGTGCCAGCAGGTCCGGACTAGCGGGAACCTACGAGCAGTACTTC
CDR3 protein: CASRSGLAGTYEQYF

clone size: -
J gene: TRBJ2-2
D gene: TRBD2
CDR3 length: 16
V gene: TRBV6-1
CDR3 DNA: TGTGCCAGCAGTGGGTCTAGCGGTTTTCGAACCGGGGAGCTGTTTTTT
CDR3 protein: CASSGSSGFRTGELFF

clone size: -
J gene: TRBJ1-4
D gene: -
CDR3 length: 15
V gene: TRBV30
CDR3 DNA: TGTGCCTGGAGTGTATGGCTTGCAACTAATGAAAAACTGTTTTTT
CDR3 protein: CAWSVWLATNEKLFF

clone size: -
J gene: TRBJ1-6
D gene: -
CDR3 length: 13
V gene: TRBV5-4
CDR3 DNA: TGTGCCAGCAGCCCCCGGGGAACCTACGCCCTCCACTTT
CDR3 protein: CASSPRGTYALHF

clone size: -
J gene: TRBJ1-1
D gene: -
CDR3 length: 13
V gene: TRBV7-3
CDR3 DNA: TGTGCCAGCAGCTTAGAAACAGGGTCTGAAGCTTTCTTT
CDR3 protein: CASSLETGSEAFF

clone size: few
J gene: TRBJ2-7
D gene: TRBD2
CDR3 length: 12
V gene: TRBV27
CDR3 DNA: TGTGCCAGCAGTCCCGCCGGGAGGGAGCAGTACTTC
CDR3 protein: CASSPAGREQYF

clone size: once
J gene: TRBJ1-6
D gene: -
CDR3 length: 19
V gene: TRBV6-1
CDR3 DNA: TGTGCCAGCAGTGAAGCGCTTCCTAGAAAGACCTCCTATAATTCACCCCTCCACTTT
CDR3 protein: CASSEALPRKTSYNSPLHF

clone size: -
J gene: TRBJ2-5
D gene: -
CDR3 length: 15
V gene: TRBV7-6
CDR3 DNA: TGTGCCAGCAGCCGCCTTCAGGGGAACCAAGAGACCCAGTACTTC
CDR3 protein: CASSRLQGNQETQYF

clone size: -
J gene: TRBJ2-1
D gene: -
CDR3 length: 15
V gene: TRBV27
CDR3 DNA: TGTGCCAGCAGTTTATTGGGGAGCTCCTACAATGAGCAGTTCTTC
CDR3 protein: CASSLLGSSYNEQFF

clone size: -
J gene: TRBJ2-3
D gene: TRBD2
CDR3 length: 15
V gene: TRBV7-7
CDR3 DNA: TGTGCTAGCAGCTTAGTTGCGGGAGGGCCAGATACGCAGTATTTT
CDR3 protein: CASSLVAGGPDTQYF

clone size: -
J gene: TRBJ2-7
D gene: TRBD2
CDR3 length: 15
V gene: TRBV9
CDR3 DNA: TGTGCCAGCAGCGTAGGGGCGGGAGGTTCCTACGAGCAGTACTTC
CDR3 protein: CASSVGAGGSYEQYF

clone size: once
J gene: TRBJ1-1
D gene: -
CDR3 length: 13
V gene: TRBV29-1
CDR3 DNA: TGCAGCGTTGGCCGACAGGCGAACACTGAAGCTTTCTTT
CDR3 protein: CSVGRQANTEAFF

clone size: -
J gene: TRBJ1-3
D gene: TRBD1
CDR3 length: 16
V gene: TRBV6-5
CDR3 DNA: TGTGCCAGCGGTTGGAGACTCAGGGGGCTCGAAAACACCATATATTTT
CDR3 protein: CASGWRLRGLENTIYF

clone size: -
J gene: TRBJ2-1
D gene: -
CDR3 length: 14
V gene: TRBV14
CDR3 DNA: TGTGCCAGCAGCTCCCGGGCCAGGGAGGATGAGCAGTTCTTC
CDR3 protein: CASSSRAREDEQFF

clone size: few
J gene: TRBJ2-7
D gene: -
CDR3 length: 15
V gene: TRBV29-1
CDR3 DNA: TGCAGCGTTGAAGATCTTCGGGCAGGGACCTACGAGCAGTACTTC
CDR3 protein: CSVEDLRAGTYEQYF

clone size: few
J gene: TRBJ2-7
D gene: TRBD2
CDR3 length: 11
V gene: TRBV10-2
CDR3 DNA: TGCGCCACCTTTCTTAGCGGGGGGCAGTACTTC
CDR3 protein: CATFLSGGQYF

clone size: -
J gene: TRBJ2-3
D gene: TRBD2
CDR3 length: 15
V gene: TRBV27
CDR3 DNA: TGTGCCAGCAGTTTATCGTCGCGGGAGTCGGATACGCAGTATTTT
CDR3 protein: CASSLSSRESDTQYF

clone size: -
J gene: TRBJ2-1
D gene: TRBD2
CDR3 length: 14
V gene: TRBV5-1
CDR3 DNA: TGCGCCAGCATCGCGGGAGGCTCCTACAATGAGCAGTTCTTC
CDR3 protein: CASIAGGSYNEQFF

clone size: -
J gene: TRBJ1-4
D gene: -
CDR3 length: 12
V gene: TRBV14
CDR3 DNA: TGTGCCAGCAAAGGAGGGAGTGAAAAACTGTTTTTT
CDR3 protein: CASKGGSEKLFF

clone size: few
J gene: TRBJ2-3
D gene: -
CDR3 length: 16
V gene: TRBV19
CDR3 DNA: TGTGCCAGTAGATCCTCCAGCGCTCGGAGCACAGATACGCAGTATTTT
CDR3 protein: CASRSSSARSTDTQYF

clone size: -
J gene: TRBJ2-7
D gene: TRBD1
CDR3 length: 17
V gene: TRBV4-2
CDR3 DNA: TGTGCCAGCAGCCAAGCCCTCGACAGGGTCAGTTCCTACGAGCAGTACTTC
CDR3 protein: CASSQALDRVSSYEQYF

clone size: -
J gene: TRBJ2-1
D gene: TRBD1
CDR3 length: 11
V gene: TRBV29-1
CDR3 DNA: TGCAGCGTGCCCGGACAGGGGGGTCCGTTCTTC
CDR3 protein: CSVPGQGGPFF

clone size: -
J gene: TRBJ1-2
D gene: -
CDR3 length: 15
V gene: TRBV14
CDR3 DNA: TGTGCCAGCAGCCAAGATCTAGCAGCTAACTATGGCTACACCTTC
CDR3 protein: CASSQDLAANYGYTF

clone size: -
J gene: TRBJ2-1
D gene: -
CDR3 length: 15
V gene: TRBV7-7
CDR3 DNA: TGTGCCAGCAGCCCCAGGGGAGCGGGGTACAATGAGCAGTTCTTC
CDR3 protein: CASSPRGAGYNEQFF

clone size: -
J gene: TRBJ2-4
D gene: TRBD2
CDR3 length: 15
V gene: TRBV7-9
CDR3 DNA: TGTGCCAGCAGCTTACTCGCGGGAGAAGGTAACAGTCAGTACTTC
CDR3 protein: CASSLLAGEGNSQYF

clone size: -
J gene: TRBJ2-7
D gene: TRBD1
CDR3 length: 16
V gene: TRBV4-3
CDR3 DNA: TGCGCCAGCAGCCTGACTACCCCGGGACAGGGGGCCGAGCAGTACTTC
CDR3 protein: CASSLTTPGQGAEQYF

clone size: -
J gene: TRBJ1-2
D gene: -
CDR3 length: 14
V gene: TRBV5-1
CDR3 DNA: TGCGCCAGCAGCTTGGACAGTGTTAGCTATGGCTACACCTTC
CDR3 protein: CASSLDSVSYGYTF